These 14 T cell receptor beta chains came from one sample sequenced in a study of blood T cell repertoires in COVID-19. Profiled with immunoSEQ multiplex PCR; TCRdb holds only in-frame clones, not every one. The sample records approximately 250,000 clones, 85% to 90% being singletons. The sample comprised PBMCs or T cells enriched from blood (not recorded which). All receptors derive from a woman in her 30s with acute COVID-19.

The CDR3 reads CASSDPGQGHQPQHF. In DNA form, the CDR3 reads TGTGCCAGTAGCGACCCGGGACAGGGACATCAGCCCCAGCATTTT. This rearrangement joins TRBV19 to TRBJ1-5, with 9 bases that match TRBD1. The CDR3 sequence is 15 residues long. Germline V gene data show CDR1 as LNHDA and CDR2 as SQIVND (reference sequence). The junction had 8 bases not matched to a gene; V was cut back by 6 bases and J by 5 bases.

The CDR3 sequence is CASSLRGTGTGIYNEQFF. As DNA, the CDR3 is TGTGCCAGCAGTTTGAGGGGAACTGGGACAGGGATCTACAATGAGCAGTTCTTC. This sequence joins TRBV28 and TRBJ2-1; 9 positions agree with TRBD1. The germline gives CDR1 MDHEN, CDR2 SYDVKM. J lost 3 bases, V lost 3 bases, and 12 bases had no gene match. This CDR3 comprises 18 residues.

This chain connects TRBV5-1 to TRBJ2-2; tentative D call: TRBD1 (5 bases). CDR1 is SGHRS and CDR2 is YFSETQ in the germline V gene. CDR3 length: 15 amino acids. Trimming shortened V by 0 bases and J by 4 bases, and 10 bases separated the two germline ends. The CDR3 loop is CASSLDTGGTGELFF. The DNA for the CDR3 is TGCGCCAGCAGCTTGGACACAGGCGGCACCGGGGAGCTGTTTTTT.

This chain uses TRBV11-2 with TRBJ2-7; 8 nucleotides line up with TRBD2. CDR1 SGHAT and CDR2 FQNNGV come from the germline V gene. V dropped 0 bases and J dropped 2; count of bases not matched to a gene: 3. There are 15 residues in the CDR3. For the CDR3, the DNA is TGTGCCAGCAGCTTAGAAGTAGCGGGACCCTACGAGCAGTACTTC. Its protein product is CASSLEVAGPYEQYF. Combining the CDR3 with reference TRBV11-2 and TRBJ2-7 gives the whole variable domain EAGVAQSPRYKIIEKRQSVAFWCNPISGHATLYWYQQILGQGPKLLIQFQNNGVVDDSQLPKDRFSAERLKGVDSTLKIQPAKLEDSAVYLCASSLEVAGPYEQYFGPGTRLTVT.

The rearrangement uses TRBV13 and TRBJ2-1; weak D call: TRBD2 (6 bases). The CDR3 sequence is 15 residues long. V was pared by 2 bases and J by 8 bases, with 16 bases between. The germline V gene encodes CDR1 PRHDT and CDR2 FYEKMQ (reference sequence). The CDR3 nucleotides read TGTGCCAGCAGCTTATTTGGAGGGCGGGCCGATGAGCAGTTCTTC. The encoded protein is CASSLFGGRADEQFF.

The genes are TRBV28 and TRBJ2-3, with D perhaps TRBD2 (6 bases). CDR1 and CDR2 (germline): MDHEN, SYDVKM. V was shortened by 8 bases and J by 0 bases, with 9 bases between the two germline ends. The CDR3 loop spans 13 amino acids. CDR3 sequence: CASGRTSTDTQYF. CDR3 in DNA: TGTGCCAGCGGGAGGACTAGCACAGATACGCAGTATTTT.

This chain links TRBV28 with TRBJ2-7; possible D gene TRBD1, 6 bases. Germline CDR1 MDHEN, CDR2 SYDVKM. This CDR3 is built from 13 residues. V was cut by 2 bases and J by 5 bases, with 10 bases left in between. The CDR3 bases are TGTGCCAGCAGTTTAGACAGGAATGACGAGCAGTACTTC. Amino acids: CASSLDRNDEQYF.

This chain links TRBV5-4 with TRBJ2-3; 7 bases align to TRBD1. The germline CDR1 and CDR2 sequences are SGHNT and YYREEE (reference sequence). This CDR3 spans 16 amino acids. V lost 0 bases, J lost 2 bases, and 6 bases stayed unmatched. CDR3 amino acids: CASSLAQRGLTDTQYF. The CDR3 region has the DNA TGTGCCAGCAGCTTGGCCCAAAGGGGGCTCACAGATACGCAGTATTTT.

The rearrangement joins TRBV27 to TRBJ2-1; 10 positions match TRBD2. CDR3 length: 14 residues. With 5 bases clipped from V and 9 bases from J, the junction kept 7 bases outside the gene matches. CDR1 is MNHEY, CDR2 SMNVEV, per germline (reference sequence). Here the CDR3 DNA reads TGTGCCAGCAGTCCTAGCGGGAGCGCGGGTGAGCAGTTCTTC. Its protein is CASSPSGSAGEQFF.

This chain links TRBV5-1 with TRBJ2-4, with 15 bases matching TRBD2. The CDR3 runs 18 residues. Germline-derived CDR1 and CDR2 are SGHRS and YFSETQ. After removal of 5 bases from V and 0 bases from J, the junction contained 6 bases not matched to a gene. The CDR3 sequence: CASRLGLAGGEAKNIQYF. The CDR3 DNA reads TGCGCCAGCAGGCTCGGACTAGCGGGAGGGGAAGCCAAAAACATTCAGTACTTC.

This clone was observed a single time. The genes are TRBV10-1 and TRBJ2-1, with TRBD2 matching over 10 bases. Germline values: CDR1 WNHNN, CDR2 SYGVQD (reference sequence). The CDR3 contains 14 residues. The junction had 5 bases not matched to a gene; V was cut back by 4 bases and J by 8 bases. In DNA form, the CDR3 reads TGCGCCAGCAGTGCTAGCGGGAGAGTGGATGAGCAGTTCTTC. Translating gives CASSASGRVDEQFF.

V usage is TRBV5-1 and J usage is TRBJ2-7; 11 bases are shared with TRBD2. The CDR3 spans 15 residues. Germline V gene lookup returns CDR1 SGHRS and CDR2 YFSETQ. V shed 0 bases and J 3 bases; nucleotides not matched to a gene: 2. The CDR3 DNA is TGCGCCAGCAGCTTGGAGGGGACTAGCGGCTACGAGCAGTACTTC. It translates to CASSLEGTSGYEQYF.

CDR3 nucleotide sequence: TGTGCCAGCAGTTTAGCGGGAGGAGGGGGTACTAGCACAGATACGCAGTATTTT. This sequence encodes CASSLAGGGGTSTDTQYF. The rearrangement uses TRBV28 and TRBJ2-3, with TRBD2 matching 8 bases. Germline CDR1 is MDHEN and CDR2 is SYDVKM. Unmatched junction bases numbered 10, after V lost 2 bases and J lost 0 bases. The CDR3 has 18 amino acids.

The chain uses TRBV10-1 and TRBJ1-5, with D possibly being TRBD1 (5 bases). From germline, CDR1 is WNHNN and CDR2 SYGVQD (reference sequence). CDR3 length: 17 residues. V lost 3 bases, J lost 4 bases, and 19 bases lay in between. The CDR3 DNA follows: TGCGCCAGCAGTGATTCGATGCCCGGAGGGGCAAATCAGCCCCAGCATTTT. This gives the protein CASSDSMPGGANQPQHF.